This T cell receptor beta chain was captured in a study of blood T cell repertoires in COVID-19 (TCRdb year 2020). Study-level background: The collaborator samples originated in the United States, Italy and Spain and spanned the acute and convalescent phases of COVID-19. The sample metadata nearly always contained a de-identified subject ID, COVID-19 status, age in years and sex. The material from the prospective study consisted of cDNA or gDNA derived from T cells, B-cell-depleted T cells, or PBMCs. Deeply sampled blood TCRbeta repertoires from subjects exposed to, actively infected with, or recovered from COVID-19 were included in the dataset. A freely available public database, intended as a resource for researchers studying the immune response to SARS-CoV-2, is where the repertoires were released. HLA class I and class II types, where available, came from metadata supplied by the sample provider rather than from assay-based typing. Samples were obtained from the ongoing ImmuneRACE study (first 160 participants) and from some 1,300 subjects provided by 6 global collaborators.

Study-wide findings and limitations: Clinical and demographic metadata were provided uncurated, with the amount varying by source and participant.

CDR1 is given as SGHDT and CDR2 as YYEEEE, both from the germline V gene. The CDR3, cysteine through phenylalanine, is 17 amino acids long. Left in the record is the CDR3 DNA by itself, 51 bases read in frame from the first base. V sheds 4 bases and J sheds 3 bases, leaving 17 bases between their ends. In regard to this clone: The clone's antigen remains unknown. No base-level quality is on record; no much larger clone is a single base apart.

The immunoSEQ Assay, a bias-controlled multiplex PCR, was used to amplify TCRbeta CDR3 regions from genomic DNA. In the original analysis: The number of nucleated cells in each sample was estimated by amplification of reference gene primers within the assay. Sequence reads were collapsed and filtered to measure the absolute abundance of every unique TCRbeta CDR3 rearrangement. For each sample, productive Simpson clonality was calculated as the square root of Simpson's diversity index over productive rearrangements. TCRdb stores this immuneACCESS table with in-frame sequences only. Part of the clones is absent; in the studies checked, under half of the shortfall reflects unresolved V genes, and no reason is known for the rest. V, J and clone size are taken as reported in that table, and D and trimming were inferred from the DNA itself. Recorded for this sample are some 130,000 clones; almost 85% of them occurred a single time. The ten largest clones represent under 1.5% of the sample.

Whole blood was collected in K2EDTA tubes by collaborating institutions according to the institutions' own protocols. Collaborator samples were shipped for TCRbeta analysis as frozen whole blood, isolated PBMCs, or DNA extracted from either sample type. The clonotype comes from a man aged 60-69 years with acute or convalescent COVID-19. The sequenced sample consisted of peripheral blood. The chain joins TRBV5-6 to TRBJ1-6; the best D guess is TRBD1, with 6 bases matching. The nucleotides read TGTGCCAGCAGCCCCGGGGGGAAGGGGGACTATAATTCACCCCTCCACTTT. This codes for CASSPGGKGDYNSPLHF.